This TCR beta chain was profiled in a study of blood T cell repertoires in COVID-19. Only one count was recorded for this clone. Donors in Cohort 3 who had recovered were those with two negative PCRs, healthcare professional clearance, or resolution of their symptoms. Original handling: Nucleated cell number was recorded as an estimate derived from reference gene primer amplification. TCRdb's table, derived via immunoSEQ multiplex PCR, lists solely in-frame clones and lacks some. V and J calls and clone size come straight from that table; D and trimming were deduced from the DNA. The data contain about 280,000 clones, less than 85% of them singletons. The receptor comes from a woman between 50 and 59 years old who had recovered from COVID-19. The sequencing input was PBMCs or T cells enriched from blood (not recorded which).

The CDR3 protein is CASSQDLAGGPDTQYF. The CDR3 region has the DNA TGTGCCAGCAGCCAAGATCTGGCGGGTGGGCCAGATACGCAGTATTTT. The J gene is TRBJ2-3, the V gene TRBV4-2, with a tentative D call TRBD2 (5 bases). In germline, CDR1 is LGHNA, CDR2 YNFKEQ. The CDR3 covers 16 residues. Trimming removed 0 bases at V and 4 bases at J, with 14 bases between.